This passage covers 22 T cell receptor beta chains from one sample sequenced in a study of cytomegalovirus exposure and HLA in healthy donors. The PCR made use of 60 Vbeta and 13 Jbeta primers. Profiled with immunoSEQ multiplex PCR; TCRdb holds only in-frame clones, not every one. The repertoire holds approximately 70,000 clones, with roughly 75% as singletons. The sample taken for sequencing was PBMCs. Every receptor here comes from a man between 60 and 75 years old in good health and CMV-seropositive.

The CDR3 nucleotides read TGTGCCAGCAGCTTAGGTGGTCAGGCCGCTAATGAAAAACTGTTTTTT. This translates into CASSLGGQAANEKLFF. The chain has TRBV7-9 and TRBJ1-4; D is uncertain. With 1 base removed from V and 3 bases from J, the gap between germline ends came to 12 bases. Looked up from germline, CDR1 is SEHNR and CDR2 is FQNEAQ (reference sequence). CDR3 length equals 16 residues.

This chain connects TRBV13 to TRBJ2-1; TRBD2 aligns across 10 bases. The CDR3 is 16 residues long. V lost 5 bases, J lost 7 bases, and 11 bases stayed unmatched. Germline V gene lookup returns CDR1 PRHDT and CDR2 FYEKMQ (reference sequence). The CDR3 is CASSPSGSGRANEQFF. The DNA of the CDR3 is TGTGCCAGCAGCCCCTCGGGAAGCGGGAGGGCGAATGAGCAGTTCTTC.

The CDR3 here is CASSPERVAGGNTEAFF. The CDR3 nucleotides read TGTGCCAGCAGCCCAGAGAGGGTGGCAGGGGGAAACACTGAAGCTTTCTTT. The gene calls are TRBV9 and TRBJ1-1, with 7 bases that match TRBD1. CDR1 SGDLS and CDR2 YYNGEE come from the germline V gene. The J segment lost 2 bases and the V segment lost 4 bases, leaving 14 bases of the junction unmatched. CDR3 length equals 17 residues.

The J gene is TRBJ1-5, the V gene TRBV6-5; 7 bases are a match to TRBD1. CDR3 length: 14 amino acids. Losses at the gene ends were 5 bases for V and 2 bases for J; bases not matched to a gene: 3. Germline V lookup: CDR1 MNHEY, CDR2 SVGAGI. The CDR3 spells CASSNGQGNQPQHF. Here the CDR3 DNA reads TGTGCCAGCAGTAACGGACAGGGCAATCAGCCCCAGCATTTT.

The V gene is TRBV5-1, the J gene TRBJ2-1; possible D gene TRBD1, 7 bases. This CDR3 region has 14 residues. V lost 4 bases and J 0 bases, leaving 8 bases between the germline ends. Looked up from germline, CDR1 is SGHRS and CDR2 is YFSETQ. The CDR3, as DNA: TGCGCCAGCAGCCAGGGGGGCTCCTACAATGAGCAGTTCTTC. Encoded protein: CASSQGGSYNEQFF.

This chain uses TRBV14 with TRBJ1-3; D unresolved. The V gene lost 4 bases and the J gene lost 0 bases, with 10 bases spanning the gap. The germline V gene has CDR1 SGHDN and CDR2 FVKESK. The CDR3 consists of 15 residues. The CDR3 DNA reads TGTGCCAGCAGCCCCCGCAGGAACTCTGGAAACACCATATATTTT. Its translation is CASSPRRNSGNTIYF.

This clone appeared a single time. The chain is built from TRBV2 and TRBJ2-7; D is ambiguous. Per germline, CDR1 SNHLY and CDR2 FYNNEI. The CDR3 is made up of 11 amino acids. The V end was cut by 4 bases, the J end by 3 bases, with 4 bases between. The CDR3 bases are TGTGCCAGCAGTGGCGACTACGAGCAGTACTTC. This codes for CASSGDYEQYF.

The V gene is TRBV11-2, the J gene TRBJ1-5; 8 positions agree with TRBD1. V trimming: 5 bases; J trimming: 0 bases; junction bases outside the gene matches: 9. CDR1 and CDR2 (germline): SGHAT, FQNNGV. This CDR3 has 17 residues. The CDR3 loop is CASSPLGQDDSNQPQHF. The CDR3 nucleotides read TGTGCCAGCAGCCCTTTGGGACAGGACGATAGCAATCAGCCCCAGCATTTT.

This clone was seen a few times. The chain uses TRBV2 and TRBJ2-7, with TRBD2 as a possible D gene (5 bases). Germline V gives CDR1 SNHLY, CDR2 FYNNEI. The germline V and J ends were trimmed by 6 bases and 4 bases, with 13 bases remaining between them. The CDR3 extends over 13 amino acids. DNA for the CDR3: TGTGCCAGCAGCGGGATAGCCGTTTACGAGCAGTACTTC. Its protein product is CASSGIAVYEQYF.

The gene calls are TRBV10-3 and TRBJ2-3; 9 bases match TRBD2. Per the germline V gene, CDR1 is ENHRY and CDR2 is SYGVKD. J lost 2 bases, V lost 4 bases, and 4 bases had no gene match. CDR3 size: 15 residues. CDR3 in DNA: TGTGCCATCAGTGCCCTAGCGGGGATCACAGATACGCAGTATTTT. Its translation is CAISALAGITDTQYF.

The chain links TRBV5-6 to TRBJ2-1, with TRBD1 matching over 7 bases. V was pared by 3 bases and J by 10 bases, with 13 bases of the junction left unmatched. Germline V lookup: CDR1 SGHDT, CDR2 YYEEEE. The CDR3 has 15 amino acids. The CDR3 reads CASSSRQGKGAEQFF. In DNA, the CDR3 is TGTGCCAGCAGCTCCAGACAGGGAAAAGGAGCGGAGCAGTTCTTC.

The chain joins TRBV7-8 to TRBJ2-1; possible D gene TRBD2, 6 bases. CDR1 is SGHVS, CDR2 FQNEAQ, per germline. The CDR3 is made up of 17 amino acids. V dropped 5 bases and J dropped 0 bases, with 17 bases sitting between them. CDR3 amino acids: CASSPRGGASSYNEQFF. As DNA, the CDR3 is TGTGCCAGCAGCCCCCGGGGCGGGGCCAGCTCCTACAATGAGCAGTTCTTC.

This clone was seen a few times. The chain couples TRBV6-6 to TRBJ2-2; 7 nucleotides agree with TRBD2. Germline CDR1 is MNHNY and CDR2 is SVGAGI (reference sequence). V lost 6 bases and J lost 3; bases outside the gene matches: 4. This CDR3 is 14 amino acids long. The CDR3 DNA follows: TGTGCCAGCAGACTAGCGAGATACACCGGGGAGCTGTTTTTT. Residues: CASRLARYTGELFF.

In regard to this clone: The junction shows a germline mismatch at one end, possibly a read error. The rearrangement joins TRBV6-5 to TRBJ2-4; 9 bases map to TRBD1. The V gene's germline CDR1 is MNHEY and CDR2 SVGAGI. The CDR3 runs 14 residues. The CDR3 loop reads CASSQDRGADRPVF. Here the CDR3 DNA reads TGTGCCAGCAGTCAAGACAGGGGGGCAGACCGACCCGTTTTC.

The V call is TRBV27, the J call TRBJ1-2; unclear D gene. CDR1 is MNHEY, CDR2 SMNVEV, per germline (reference sequence). The CDR3 covers 15 residues. V was pared by 6 bases and J by 8 bases, with 22 bases between. CDR3 DNA sequence: TGTGCCAGCAGCCCTGCCCTTGGCGGGTCTGGAGGCTACACCTTC. Translating it yields CASSPALGGSGGYTF.

The chain carries TRBV10-2 and TRBJ2-2, with 7 bases aligning to TRBD1. Germline CDR1 WSHSY, CDR2 SAAADI. The CDR3 has 15 residues. Trimming cost V 5 bases and J 2 bases; bases outside gene matches: 5. The CDR3 DNA follows: TGCGCCAGCAGTTCTACAGGGGTAAACACCGGGGAGCTGTTTTTT. It translates to CASSSTGVNTGELFF.

The rearrangement uses TRBV11-3 and TRBJ2-7; 7 bases are a match to TRBD2. CDR1 is SGHNT, CDR2 YENEEA, per germline. Unmatched junction bases numbered 12, after V lost 6 bases and J lost 4 bases. This CDR3 is 15 amino acids long. DNA for the CDR3: TGTGCCAGCAGTCCCAGGGCGGGAGAGTCGTACGAGCAGTACTTC. This encodes CASSPRAGESYEQYF. The full variable domain, rest sourced from reference TRBV11-3 and TRBJ2-7, is EAGVVQSPRYKIIEKKQPVAFWCNPISGHNTLYWYLQNLGQGPELLIRYENEEAVDDSQLPKDRFSAERLKGVDSTLKIQPAELGDSAVYLCASSPRAGESYEQYFGPGTRLTVT.

This clone was seen a handful of times. The genes are TRBV5-6 and TRBJ1-6, with TRBD1 matching over 8 bases. This CDR3 comprises 18 residues. The J segment lost 0 bases and the V segment lost 1 base, leaving 6 bases of the junction unmatched. Germline-derived CDR1 and CDR2 are SGHDT and YYEEEE. The CDR3 sequence is CASSLWGQESSYNSPLHF. The CDR3 coding sequence is TGTGCCAGCAGCTTGTGGGGACAGGAGAGCTCCTATAATTCACCCCTCCACTTT.

For the CDR3, the DNA is TGTGCCAGCAGCTTGGGAATGGAGGCAGTCTCTGGAAACACCATATATTTT. It yields the protein CASSLGMEAVSGNTIYF. The rearrangement uses TRBV5-6 and TRBJ1-3; D is unclear. Germline CDR1 SGHDT, CDR2 YYEEEE. V lost 0 bases, J lost 0 bases, and 13 bases lay in between. CDR3 size: 17 residues.

The chain employs TRBV6-1 and TRBJ2-2; D is unclear. Germline-derived CDR1 and CDR2 are MNHNS and SASEGT. This CDR3 has 15 residues. V lost 9 bases to trimming and J lost 0 bases, with 14 bases between them. As DNA, the CDR3 is TGTGCCAGTTCTTTCAACAGTCCGAACACCGGGGAGCTGTTTTTT. Amino acid sequence: CASSFNSPNTGELFF.

This chain connects TRBV5-1 to TRBJ2-3; the D gene is possibly TRBD2 (5 bases). The germline V gene encodes CDR1 SGHRS and CDR2 YFSETQ. V gave up 4 bases and J gave up 5 bases, with 14 bases separating them. The CDR3 length is 14 residues. The CDR3 is CASSPGRDEDTQYF. The CDR3 bases are TGCGCCAGCAGCCCGGGTCGGGATGAAGATACGCAGTATTTT.

The rearrangement joins TRBV6-5 to TRBJ2-7; no firm D call. Germline values: CDR1 MNHEY, CDR2 SVGAGI. The CDR3 has 12 amino acids. The CDR3 DNA reads TGTGTCGTACTGAGGCTAAACTACGAGCAGTACTTC. This encodes CVVLRLNYEQYF.